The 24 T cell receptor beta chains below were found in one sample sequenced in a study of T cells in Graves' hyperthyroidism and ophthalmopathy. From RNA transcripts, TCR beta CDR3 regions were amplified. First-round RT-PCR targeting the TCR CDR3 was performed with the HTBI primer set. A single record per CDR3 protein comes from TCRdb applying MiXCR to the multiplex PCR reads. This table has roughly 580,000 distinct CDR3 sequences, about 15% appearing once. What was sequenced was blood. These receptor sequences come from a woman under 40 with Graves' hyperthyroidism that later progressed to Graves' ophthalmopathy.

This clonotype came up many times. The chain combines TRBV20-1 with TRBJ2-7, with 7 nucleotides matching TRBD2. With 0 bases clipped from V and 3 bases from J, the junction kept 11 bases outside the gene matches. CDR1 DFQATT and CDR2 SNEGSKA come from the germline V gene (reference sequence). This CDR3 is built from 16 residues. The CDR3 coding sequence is TGCAGTGCTAGAGAATCTTACCGGGACTACCACTACGAGCAGTACTTC. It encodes CSARESYRDYHYEQYF.

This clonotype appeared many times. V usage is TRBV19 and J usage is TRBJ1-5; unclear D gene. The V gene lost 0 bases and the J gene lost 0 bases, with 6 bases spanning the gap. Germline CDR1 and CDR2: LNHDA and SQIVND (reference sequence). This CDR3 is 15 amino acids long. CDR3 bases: TGTGCCAGTAGTATAGATGCCCGTAGCAATCAGCCCCAGCATTTT. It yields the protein CASSIDARSNQPQHF.

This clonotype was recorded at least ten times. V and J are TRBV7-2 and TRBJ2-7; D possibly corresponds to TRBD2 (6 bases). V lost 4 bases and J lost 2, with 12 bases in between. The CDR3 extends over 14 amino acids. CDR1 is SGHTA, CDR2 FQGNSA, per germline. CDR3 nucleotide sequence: TGTGCCAGCAGCTCGTTAGCGGACCCCTACGAGCAGTACTTC. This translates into CASSSLADPYEQYF.

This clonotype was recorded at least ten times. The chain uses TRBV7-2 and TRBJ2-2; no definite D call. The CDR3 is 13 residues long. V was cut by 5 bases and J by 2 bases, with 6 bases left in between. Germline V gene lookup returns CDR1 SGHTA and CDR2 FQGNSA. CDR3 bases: TGTGCCAGCAGCGTGATTAACACCGGGGAGCTGTTTTTT. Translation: CASSVINTGELFF.

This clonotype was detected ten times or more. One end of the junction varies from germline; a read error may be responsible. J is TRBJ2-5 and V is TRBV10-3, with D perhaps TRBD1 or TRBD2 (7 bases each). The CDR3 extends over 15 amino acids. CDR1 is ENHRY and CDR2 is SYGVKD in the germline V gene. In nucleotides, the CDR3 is TGTGTCATCAGTGAGTCAGCGGGACAGCAAGAGACCCAGTACTTC. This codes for CVISESAGQQETQYF.

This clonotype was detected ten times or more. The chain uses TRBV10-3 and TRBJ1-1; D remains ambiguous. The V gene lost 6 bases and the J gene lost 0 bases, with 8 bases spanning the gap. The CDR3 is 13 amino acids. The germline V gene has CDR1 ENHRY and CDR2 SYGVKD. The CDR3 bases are TGTGCCATCAGCTCGGACGTGAACACTGAAGCTTTCTTT. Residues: CAISSDVNTEAFF.

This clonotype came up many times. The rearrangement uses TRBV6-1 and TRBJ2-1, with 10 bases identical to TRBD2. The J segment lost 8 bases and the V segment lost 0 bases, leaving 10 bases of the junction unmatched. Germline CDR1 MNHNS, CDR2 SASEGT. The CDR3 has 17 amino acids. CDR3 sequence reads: CASSEALLAGVWDEQFF. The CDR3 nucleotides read TGTGCCAGCAGTGAAGCGCTTCTAGCGGGAGTATGGGATGAGCAGTTCTTC.

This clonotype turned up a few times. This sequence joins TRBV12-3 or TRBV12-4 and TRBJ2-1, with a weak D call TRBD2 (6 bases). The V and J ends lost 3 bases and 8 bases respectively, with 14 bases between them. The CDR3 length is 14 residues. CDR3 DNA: TGTGCCAGCAGTTTTTCGGGCAGGGAGGATGAGCAGTTCTTC. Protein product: CASSFSGREDEQFF.

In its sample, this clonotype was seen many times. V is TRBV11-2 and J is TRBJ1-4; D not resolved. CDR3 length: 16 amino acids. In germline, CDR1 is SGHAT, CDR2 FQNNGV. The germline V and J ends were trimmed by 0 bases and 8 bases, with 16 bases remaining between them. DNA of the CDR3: TGTGCCAGCAGCTTAGAACTGGCGGATGTGGGGGAAAAACTGTTTTTT. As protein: CASSLELADVGEKLFF.

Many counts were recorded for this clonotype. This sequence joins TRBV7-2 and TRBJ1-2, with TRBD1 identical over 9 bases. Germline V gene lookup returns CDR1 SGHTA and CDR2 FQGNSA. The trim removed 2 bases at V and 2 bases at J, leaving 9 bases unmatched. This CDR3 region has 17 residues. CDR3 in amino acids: CASSLSPGQGMNYGYTF. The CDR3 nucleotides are TGTGCCAGCAGCTTATCCCCGGGACAGGGAATGAACTATGGCTACACCTTC.

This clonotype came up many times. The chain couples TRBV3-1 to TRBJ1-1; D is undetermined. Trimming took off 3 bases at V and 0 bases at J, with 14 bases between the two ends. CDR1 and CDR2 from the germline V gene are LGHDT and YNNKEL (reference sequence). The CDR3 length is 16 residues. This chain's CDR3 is CASSQFRPNMNTEAFF. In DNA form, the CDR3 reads TGTGCCAGCAGCCAGTTTAGGCCAAACATGAACACTGAAGCTTTCTTT. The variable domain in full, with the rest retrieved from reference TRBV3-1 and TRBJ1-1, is DTAVSQTPKYLVTQMGNDKSIKCEQNLGHDTMYWYKQDSKKFLKIMFSYNNKELIINETVPNRFSPKSPDKAHLNLHINSLELGDSAVYFCASSQFRPNMNTEAFFGQGTRLTVV.

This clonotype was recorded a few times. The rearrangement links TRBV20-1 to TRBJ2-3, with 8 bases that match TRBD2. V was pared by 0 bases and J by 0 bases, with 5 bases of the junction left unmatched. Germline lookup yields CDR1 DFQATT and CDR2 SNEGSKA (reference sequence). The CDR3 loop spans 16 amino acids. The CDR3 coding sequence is TGCAGTGCTAGAGATCGGGTAGCGGGGAGCACAGATACGCAGTATTTT. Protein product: CSARDRVAGSTDTQYF.

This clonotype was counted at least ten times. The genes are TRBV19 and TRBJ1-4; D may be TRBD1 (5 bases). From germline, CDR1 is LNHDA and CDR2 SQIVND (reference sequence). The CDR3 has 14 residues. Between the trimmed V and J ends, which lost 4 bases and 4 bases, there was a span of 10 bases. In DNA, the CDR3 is TGTGCCAGTAGTAAACGACAGTTTAATGAAAAACTGTTTTTT. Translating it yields CASSKRQFNEKLFF.

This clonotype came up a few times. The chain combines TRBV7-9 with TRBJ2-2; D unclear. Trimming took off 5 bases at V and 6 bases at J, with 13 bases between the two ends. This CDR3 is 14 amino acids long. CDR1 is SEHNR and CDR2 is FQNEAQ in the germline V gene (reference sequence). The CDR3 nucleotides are TGTGCCAGCAGCCCCATGGGTGAGGCCGGGGAGCTGTTTTTT. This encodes CASSPMGEAGELFF.

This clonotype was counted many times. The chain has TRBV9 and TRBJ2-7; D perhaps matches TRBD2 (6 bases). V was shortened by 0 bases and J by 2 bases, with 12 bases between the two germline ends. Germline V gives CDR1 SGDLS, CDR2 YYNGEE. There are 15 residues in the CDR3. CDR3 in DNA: TGTGCCAGCAGCGTAGAGTCCGCGGGGCCCTACGAGCAGTACTTC. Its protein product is CASSVESAGPYEQYF. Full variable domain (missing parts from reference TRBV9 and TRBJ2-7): DSGVTQTPKHLITATGQRVTLRCSPRSGDLSVYWYQQSLDQGLQFLIQYYNGEERAKGNILERFSAQQFPDLHSELNLSSLELGDSALYFCASSVESAGPYEQYFGPGTRLTVT.

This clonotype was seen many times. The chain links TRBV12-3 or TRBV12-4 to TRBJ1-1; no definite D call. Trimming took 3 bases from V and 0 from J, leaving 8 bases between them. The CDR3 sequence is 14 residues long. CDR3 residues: CASSFTEMNTEAFF. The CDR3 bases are TGTGCCAGCAGTTTTACGGAGATGAACACTGAAGCTTTCTTT.

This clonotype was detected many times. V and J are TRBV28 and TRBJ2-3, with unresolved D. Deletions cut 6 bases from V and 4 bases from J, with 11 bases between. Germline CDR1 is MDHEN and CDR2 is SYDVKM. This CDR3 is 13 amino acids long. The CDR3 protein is CASSQTAPDTQYF. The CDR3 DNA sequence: TGTGCCAGCAGCCAAACTGCCCCAGATACGCAGTATTTT.

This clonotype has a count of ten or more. CDR3 residues: CASSVGGGSNSPLHF. The CDR3, as DNA: TGTGCCAGCAGCGTAGGAGGGGGATCCAATTCACCCCTCCACTTT. V is TRBV9 and J is TRBJ1-6; TRBD1 might be the D (6 bases). Trimming left V 0 bases short and J 7 bases short, with 11 bases between. The CDR3 spans 15 residues. Germline CDR1 reads SGDLS; CDR2 reads YYNGEE.

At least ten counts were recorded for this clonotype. The CDR3 DNA is TGTGCCGGTAGGGGTGAAAAACTGTTTTTT. It encodes CAGRGEKLFF. V gene TRBV2 combines with J gene TRBJ1-4; D is possibly TRBD1 (5 bases). Germline V lookup: CDR1 SNHLY, CDR2 FYNNEI. V dropped 11 bases and J dropped 7 bases, with 8 bases sitting between them. The CDR3 consists of 10 residues.

The CDR3 reads CASSRQALNEQFF. CDR3 in DNA: TGTGCCAGCAGCCGACAGGCCCTAAATGAGCAGTTCTTC. The chain has TRBV3-1 and TRBJ2-1; a weak D match, TRBD1 (6 bases). The V gene lost 4 bases and the J gene lost 7 bases, with 11 bases spanning the gap. The CDR3 loop spans 13 amino acids. Germline CDR1 LGHDT, CDR2 YNNKEL (reference sequence).

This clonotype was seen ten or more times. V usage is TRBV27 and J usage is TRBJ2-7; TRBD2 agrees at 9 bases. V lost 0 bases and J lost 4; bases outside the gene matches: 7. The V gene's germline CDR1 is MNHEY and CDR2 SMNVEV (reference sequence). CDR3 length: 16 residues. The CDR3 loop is CASSLSASGRLYEQYF. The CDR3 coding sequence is TGTGCCAGCAGTTTATCGGCGAGCGGGAGGTTATACGAGCAGTACTTC.

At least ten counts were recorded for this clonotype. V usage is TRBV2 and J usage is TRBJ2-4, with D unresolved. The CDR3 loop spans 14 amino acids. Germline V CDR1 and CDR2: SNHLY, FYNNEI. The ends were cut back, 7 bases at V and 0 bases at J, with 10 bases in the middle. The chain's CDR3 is CASNPVLAKNIQYF. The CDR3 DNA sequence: TGTGCCAGCAATCCAGTACTAGCCAAAAACATTCAGTACTTC.

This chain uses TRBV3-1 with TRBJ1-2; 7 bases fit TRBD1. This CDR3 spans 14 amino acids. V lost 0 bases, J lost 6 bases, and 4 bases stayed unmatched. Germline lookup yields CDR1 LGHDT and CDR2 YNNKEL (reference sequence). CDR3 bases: TGTGCCAGCAGCCAAGAGGGTCAGGGGGATGGCTACACCTTC. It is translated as CASSQEGQGDGYTF.

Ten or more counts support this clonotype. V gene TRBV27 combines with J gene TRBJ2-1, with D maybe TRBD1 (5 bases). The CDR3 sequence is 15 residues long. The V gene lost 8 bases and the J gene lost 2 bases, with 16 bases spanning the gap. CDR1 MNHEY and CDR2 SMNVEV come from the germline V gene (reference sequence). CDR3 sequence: CASFPVGLTYNEQFF. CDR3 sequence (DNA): TGTGCCAGCTTCCCCGTGGGGCTGACCTACAATGAGCAGTTCTTC.